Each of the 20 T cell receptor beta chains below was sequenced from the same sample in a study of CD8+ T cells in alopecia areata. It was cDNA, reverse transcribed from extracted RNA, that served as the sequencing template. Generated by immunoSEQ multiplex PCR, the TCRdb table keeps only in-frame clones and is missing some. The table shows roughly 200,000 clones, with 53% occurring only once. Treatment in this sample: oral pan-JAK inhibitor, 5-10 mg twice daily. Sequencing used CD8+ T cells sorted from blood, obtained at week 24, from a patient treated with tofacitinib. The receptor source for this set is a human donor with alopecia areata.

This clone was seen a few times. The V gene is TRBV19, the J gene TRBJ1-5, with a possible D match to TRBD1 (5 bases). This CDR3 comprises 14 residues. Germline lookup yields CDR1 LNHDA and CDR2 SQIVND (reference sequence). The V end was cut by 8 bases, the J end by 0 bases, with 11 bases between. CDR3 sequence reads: CASVERGSNQPQHF. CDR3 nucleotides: TGTGCCAGTGTAGAAAGGGGTAGCAATCAGCCCCAGCATTTT.

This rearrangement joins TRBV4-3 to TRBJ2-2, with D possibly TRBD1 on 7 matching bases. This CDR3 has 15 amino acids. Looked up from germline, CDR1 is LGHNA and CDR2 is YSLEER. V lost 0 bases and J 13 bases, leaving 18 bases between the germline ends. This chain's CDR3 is CASSQDSRGVFGLFF. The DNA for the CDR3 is TGCGCCAGCAGCCAAGATAGCAGGGGGGTATTTGGGCTGTTTTTT.

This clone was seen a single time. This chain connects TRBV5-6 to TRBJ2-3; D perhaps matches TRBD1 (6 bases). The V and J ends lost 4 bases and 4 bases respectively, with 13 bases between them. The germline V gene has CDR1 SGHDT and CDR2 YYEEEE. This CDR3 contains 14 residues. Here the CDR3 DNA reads TGTGCCAGCAGCCAAACAGGGTATCCAGATACGCAGTATTTT. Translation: CASSQTGYPDTQYF.

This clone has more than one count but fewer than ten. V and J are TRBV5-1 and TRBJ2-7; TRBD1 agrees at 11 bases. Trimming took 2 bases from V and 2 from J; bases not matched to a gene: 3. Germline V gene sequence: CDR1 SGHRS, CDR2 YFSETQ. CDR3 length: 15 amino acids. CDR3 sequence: CASSFGTGGTYEQYF. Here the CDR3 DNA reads TGCGCCAGCAGCTTCGGGACAGGGGGAACCTACGAGCAGTACTTC.

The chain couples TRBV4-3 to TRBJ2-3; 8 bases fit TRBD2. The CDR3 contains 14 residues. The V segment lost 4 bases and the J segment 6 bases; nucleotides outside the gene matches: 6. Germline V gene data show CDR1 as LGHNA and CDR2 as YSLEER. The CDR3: CASSRGGYGDTQYF. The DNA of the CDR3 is TGCGCCAGCAGCCGCGGGGGGTACGGCGATACGCAGTATTTT.

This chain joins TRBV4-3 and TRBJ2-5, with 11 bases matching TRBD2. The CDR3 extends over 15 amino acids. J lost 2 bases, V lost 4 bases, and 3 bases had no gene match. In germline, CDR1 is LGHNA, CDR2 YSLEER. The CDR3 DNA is TGCGCCAGCAGCCCGGGACTAGCGGCGCAAGAGACCCAGTACTTC. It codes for CASSPGLAAQETQYF.

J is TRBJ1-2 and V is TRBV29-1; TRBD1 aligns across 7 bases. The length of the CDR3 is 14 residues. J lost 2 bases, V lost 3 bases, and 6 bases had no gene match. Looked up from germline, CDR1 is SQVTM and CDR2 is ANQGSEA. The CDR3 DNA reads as TGCAGCGTTGATGAGGGGGCGAGAAACTATGGCTACACCTTC. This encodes CSVDEGARNYGYTF.

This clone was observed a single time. CDR3 in DNA: TGTGCCAGCAGACCTAGCGCCAACTACGAGCAGTACTTC. Translation gives CASRPSANYEQYF. The chain recombines TRBV2 with TRBJ2-7; D is possibly TRBD2 (6 bases). Trimming pared 6 bases from V and 3 bases from J, leaving 12 bases between. The CDR3 spans 13 residues. Germline assignment: CDR1 SNHLY and CDR2 FYNNEI.

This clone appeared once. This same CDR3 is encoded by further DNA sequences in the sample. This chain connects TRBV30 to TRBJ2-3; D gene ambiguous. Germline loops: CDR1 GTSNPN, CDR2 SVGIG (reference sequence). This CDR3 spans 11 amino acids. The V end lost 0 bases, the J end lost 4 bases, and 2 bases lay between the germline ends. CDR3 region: CAWSVSDTQYF. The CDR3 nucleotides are TGTGCCTGGAGTGTCTCAGATACGCAGTATTTT.

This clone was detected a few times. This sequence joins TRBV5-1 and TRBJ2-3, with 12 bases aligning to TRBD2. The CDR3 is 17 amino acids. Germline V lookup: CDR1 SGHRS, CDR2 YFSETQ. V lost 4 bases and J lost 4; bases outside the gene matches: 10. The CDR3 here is CASSPNLAGGPPDTQYF. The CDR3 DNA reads TGCGCCAGCAGCCCGAACCTAGCGGGGGGGCCGCCAGATACGCAGTATTTT.

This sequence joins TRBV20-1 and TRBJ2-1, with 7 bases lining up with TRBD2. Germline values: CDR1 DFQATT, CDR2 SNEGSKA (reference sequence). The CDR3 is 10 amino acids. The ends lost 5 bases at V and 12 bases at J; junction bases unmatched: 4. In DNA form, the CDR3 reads TGCAGTGCTGTTGGGGAGGGGCAGTTCTTC. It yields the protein CSAVGEGQFF.

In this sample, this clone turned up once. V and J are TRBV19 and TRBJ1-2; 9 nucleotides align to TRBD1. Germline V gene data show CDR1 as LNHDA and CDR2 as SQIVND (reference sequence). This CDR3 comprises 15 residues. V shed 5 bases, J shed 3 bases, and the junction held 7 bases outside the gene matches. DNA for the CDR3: TGTGCCAGTAGTGCCCGGACAGGGGACGACTATGGCTACACCTTC. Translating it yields CASSARTGDDYGYTF.

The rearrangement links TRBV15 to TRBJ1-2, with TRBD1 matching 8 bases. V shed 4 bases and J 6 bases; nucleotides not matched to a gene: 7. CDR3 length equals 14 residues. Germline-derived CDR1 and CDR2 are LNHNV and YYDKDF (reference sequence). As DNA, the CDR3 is TGTGCCACCAGCACCGGACAGGGAGGGGATGGCTACACCTTC. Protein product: CATSTGQGGDGYTF.

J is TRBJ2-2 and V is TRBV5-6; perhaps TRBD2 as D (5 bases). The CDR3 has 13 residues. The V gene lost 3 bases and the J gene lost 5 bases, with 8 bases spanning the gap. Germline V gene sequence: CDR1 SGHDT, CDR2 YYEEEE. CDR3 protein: CASSYAGTGELFF. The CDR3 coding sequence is TGTGCCAGCAGCTATGCGGGTACCGGGGAGCTGTTTTTT.

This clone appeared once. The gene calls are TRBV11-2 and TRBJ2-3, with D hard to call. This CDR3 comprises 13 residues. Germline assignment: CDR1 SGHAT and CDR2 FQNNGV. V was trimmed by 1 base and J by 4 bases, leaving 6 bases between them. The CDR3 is CASSLVQADTQYF. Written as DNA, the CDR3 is TGTGCCAGCAGCTTAGTCCAGGCAGATACGCAGTATTTT.

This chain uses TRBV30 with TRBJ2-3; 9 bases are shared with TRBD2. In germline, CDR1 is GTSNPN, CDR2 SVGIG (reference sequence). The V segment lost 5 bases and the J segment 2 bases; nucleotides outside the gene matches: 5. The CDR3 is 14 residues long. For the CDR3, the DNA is TGTGCCTGGGATAGCGGGGGTTCCACAGATACGCAGTATTTT. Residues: CAWDSGGSTDTQYF. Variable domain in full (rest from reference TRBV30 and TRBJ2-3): SQTIHQWPATLVQPVGSPLSLECTVEGTSNPNLYWYRQAAGRGLQLLFYSVGIGQISSEVPQNLSASRPQDRQFILSSKKLLLSDSGFYLCAWDSGGSTDTQYFGPGTRLTVL.

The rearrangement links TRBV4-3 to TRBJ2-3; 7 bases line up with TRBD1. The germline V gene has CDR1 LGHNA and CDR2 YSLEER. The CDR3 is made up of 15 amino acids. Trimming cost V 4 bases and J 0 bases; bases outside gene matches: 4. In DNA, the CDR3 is TGCGCCAGCAGCCCCCGGGACAGAAGCACAGATACGCAGTATTTT. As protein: CASSPRDRSTDTQYF.

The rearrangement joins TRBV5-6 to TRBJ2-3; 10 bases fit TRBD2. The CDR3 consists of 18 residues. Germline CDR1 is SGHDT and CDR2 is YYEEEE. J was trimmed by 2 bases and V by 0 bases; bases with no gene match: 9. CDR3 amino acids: CASSLGVAGGPPTDTQYF. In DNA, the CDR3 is TGTGCCAGCAGCTTGGGAGTAGCGGGGGGCCCCCCCACAGATACGCAGTATTTT.

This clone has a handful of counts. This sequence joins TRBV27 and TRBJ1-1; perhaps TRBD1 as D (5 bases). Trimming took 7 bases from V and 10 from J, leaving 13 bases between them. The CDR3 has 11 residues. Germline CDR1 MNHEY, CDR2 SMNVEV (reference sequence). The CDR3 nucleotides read TGTGCCAGCATTTCAGGGCTAGGAGCTTTCTTT. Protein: CASISGLGAFF.

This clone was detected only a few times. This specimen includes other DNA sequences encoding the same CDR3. CDR3 sequence (DNA): TGCGCCAGCAGCCAGGACAGGGTGGGCAATCAGCCCCAGCATTTT. Translation gives CASSQDRVGNQPQHF. The genes are TRBV4-3 and TRBJ1-5, with 8 bases matching TRBD1. The germline V gene encodes CDR1 LGHNA and CDR2 YSLEER. This CDR3 has 15 amino acids. Trimming removed 3 bases from V and 2 bases from J; junction bases left unmatched: 3.